These 5 T cell receptor beta chains originate from one sample sequenced in a study of shared clonotypes between healthy human individuals. Sequencing used immunoSEQ multiplex PCR; TCRdb keeps in-frame clones, though not all of them. The table records over 1.5 million clones, around 98% of them present only once. Sequences were obtained from naive CD4+ T cells sorted from blood. Subset given: CD45RA+ positively selected. The source of these receptors is a man aged 25 to 45 in good health.

The chain recombines TRBV28 with TRBJ1-3, with D possibly matching TRBD1 (5 bases). The CDR3 totals 14 residues. The germline V gene has CDR1 MDHEN and CDR2 SYDVKM. Trimming pared 8 bases from V and 4 bases from J, leaving 15 bases between. CDR3 bases: TGTGCCAGCTCAACCGGGGGACCCGGAAACACCATATATTTT. It encodes CASSTGGPGNTIYF.

The V gene is TRBV6-1, the J gene TRBJ2-7; 7 nucleotides line up with TRBD1. The germline gives CDR1 MNHNS, CDR2 SASEGT. The CDR3 extends over 13 amino acids. With 8 bases clipped from V and 2 bases from J, the junction kept 6 bases outside the gene matches. This chain's CDR3 is CASADRWPYEQYF. CDR3 in DNA: TGTGCCAGCGCGGACAGGTGGCCCTACGAGCAGTACTTC.

The chain recombines TRBV2 with TRBJ1-2; possible D gene TRBD1, 5 bases. Between the trimmed V and J ends, which lost 3 bases and 4 bases, there was a span of 12 bases. Looked up from germline, CDR1 is SNHLY and CDR2 is FYNNEI. The CDR3 consists of 14 residues. The CDR3 region has the DNA TGTGCCAGCAGTGATCGGGGGTCGGGCTATGGCTACACCTTC. Translating it yields CASSDRGSGYGYTF.

This chain joins TRBV18 and TRBJ1-1; D gene ambiguous. The length of the CDR3 is 14 residues. Germline CDR1 KGHSH, CDR2 LQKENI. V was clipped by 3 bases and J by 0 bases, with 8 bases between them. The CDR3 reads CASSPITVNTEAFF. The CDR3 DNA follows: TGTGCCAGCTCACCGATTACAGTGAACACTGAAGCTTTCTTT.

This rearrangement joins TRBV7-6 to TRBJ2-7; D gene ambiguous. This CDR3 has 14 residues. V was shortened by 5 bases and J by 2 bases, with 13 bases between the two germline ends. CDR1 and CDR2 from the germline V gene are SGHVS and FNYEAQ. The CDR3 protein is CASSPQTRPYEQYF. CDR3 sequence (DNA): TGTGCCAGCAGCCCGCAGACAAGGCCCTACGAGCAGTACTTC. Looking up the rest from reference TRBV7-6 and TRBJ2-7 gives the full variable domain: GAGVSQSPRYKVTKRGQDVALRCDPISGHVSLYWYRQALGQGPEFLTYFNYEAQQDKSGLPNDRFSAERPEGSISTLTIQRTEQRDSAMYRCASSPQTRPYEQYFGPGTRLTVT.